The entry below describes one T cell receptor beta chain. Its antigen is undetermined. This sample was included in a study of OX40 agonist ivuxolimab in advanced cancers. Study as a whole: In this trial design, patients received ivuxolimab intravenously at 0.01 to 10 mg/kg every 2 weeks.

There are 14 residues in the CDR3. V lost 10 bases to trimming and J lost 1 base, with 14 bases between them. Germline V CDR1 and CDR2: WSHSY, SAAADI. Study observations and caveats: Expanded clones were, on average, more numerous in CD8+ T cells than in CD4+. By week 6 at 0.1 to 3.0 mg/kg, blood CD4+ and CD8+ T cells had expanded clonally.

Clones were read by immunoSEQ multiplex PCR, and TCRdb kept only the in-frame ones, dropping some. Seen here are under 85,000 clones, around 88% observed once, and the top ten hold just over 0.55%. The rearrangement joins TRBV10-2 to TRBJ1-5, with D possibly TRBD1 on 5 matching bases. The material was CD4+ or CD8+ T cells sorted from blood, obtained in a trial of the OX40 agonist ivuxolimab. The clonotype was recovered from an adult with an advanced solid tumor such as melanoma, head and neck, liver or kidney cancer. This CDR3 reads CATWDLRSNQPQHF. For the CDR3, the DNA is TGCGCCACCTGGGACCTACGGAGCAATCAGCCCCAGCATTTT.